This TCR beta chain was sequenced during a study of T cells after yellow fever vaccination. Findings and caveats of the study: Though weaker, the secondary response peaked faster, on day 5 versus 15. CD4 and CD8 compartments shared a small share of clonotypes, likely from convergent recombination. Any FACS-sorted repertoire could hold abundant clonotypes that contaminate it from the bulk population. Booster sampling recovered most clones from primary vaccination (96% CD4, 88% CD8).

The V gene's germline CDR1 is DFQATT and CDR2 SNEGSKA (reference sequence). The CDR3 length is 16 residues. V gave up 0 bases and J gave up 7 bases, with 16 bases separating them. MiXCR, run by TCRdb on the 5' RACE reads, gives a single entry per CDR3 protein. The sample contains roughly 190,000 distinct CDR3 sequences, approximately 11% of which appear only once. This clonotype has only a few counts. Its antigen is not known. This chain connects TRBV20-1 to TRBJ1-6; D might be TRBD1 (5 bases). The source is a young man who received the YFV17D yellow fever vaccine. Sequencing used CD8+ T cells sorted from PBMCs, obtained 15 days after the yellow fever booster vaccination. The CDR3 here is CSARDQGKSRNSPLHF. The CDR3, as DNA: TGCAGTGCTAGAGATCAGGGAAAATCCCGGAATTCACCCCTCCACTTT.